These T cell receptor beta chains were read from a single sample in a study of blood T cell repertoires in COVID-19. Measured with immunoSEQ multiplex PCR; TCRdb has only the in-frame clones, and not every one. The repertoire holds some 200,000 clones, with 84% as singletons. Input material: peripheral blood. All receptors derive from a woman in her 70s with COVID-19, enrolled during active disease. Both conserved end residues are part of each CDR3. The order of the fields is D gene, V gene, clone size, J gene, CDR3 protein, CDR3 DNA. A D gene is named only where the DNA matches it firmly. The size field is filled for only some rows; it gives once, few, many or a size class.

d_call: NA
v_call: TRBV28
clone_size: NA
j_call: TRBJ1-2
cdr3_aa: CASTNRNYGYTF
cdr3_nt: TGTGCCAGCACAAACAGAAACTATGGCTACACCTTC

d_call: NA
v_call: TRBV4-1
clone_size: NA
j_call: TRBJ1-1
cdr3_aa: CASSLFFGGPTEAFF
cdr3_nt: TGCGCCAGCAGCCTTTTCTTCGGGGGGCCCACTGAAGCTTTCTTT

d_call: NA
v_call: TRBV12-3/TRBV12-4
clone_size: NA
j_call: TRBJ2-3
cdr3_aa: CASKTGITDTQYF
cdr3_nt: TGTGCCAGCAAGACCGGGATCACAGATACGCAGTATTTT

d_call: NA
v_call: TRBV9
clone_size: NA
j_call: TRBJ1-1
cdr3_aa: CASGRLGGFEAFF
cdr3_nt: TGTGCCAGCGGCAGGTTGGGCGGGTTTGAAGCTTTCTTT

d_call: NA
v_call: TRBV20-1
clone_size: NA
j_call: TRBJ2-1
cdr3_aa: CSASTYNEQFF
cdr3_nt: TGCAGTGCGTCAACCTACAATGAGCAGTTCTTC

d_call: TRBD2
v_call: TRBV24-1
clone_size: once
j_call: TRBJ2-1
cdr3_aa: CATSDSRTSGINNEQFF
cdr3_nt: TGTGCCACCAGTGATTCCAGAACTAGCGGGATTAACAATGAGCAGTTCTTC

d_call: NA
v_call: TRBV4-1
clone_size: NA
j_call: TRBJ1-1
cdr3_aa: CASSQEDGARNTEAFF
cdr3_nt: TGCGCCAGCAGCCAAGAGGATGGGGCGAGGAACACTGAAGCTTTCTTT

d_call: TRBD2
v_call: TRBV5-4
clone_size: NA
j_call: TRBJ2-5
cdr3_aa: CASSQKSAGEETQYF
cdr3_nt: TGTGCCAGCAGCCAAAAGTCAGCGGGAGAAGAGACCCAGTACTTC

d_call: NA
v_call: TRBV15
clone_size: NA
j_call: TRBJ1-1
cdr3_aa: CATSRDMNTEAFF
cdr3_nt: TGTGCCACCAGCAGAGACATGAACACTGAAGCTTTCTTT

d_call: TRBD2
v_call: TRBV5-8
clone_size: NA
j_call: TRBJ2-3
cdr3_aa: CASSPIEIAGDTQYF
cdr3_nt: TGTGCCAGCAGCCCAATTGAAATAGCGGGAGATACGCAGTATTTT

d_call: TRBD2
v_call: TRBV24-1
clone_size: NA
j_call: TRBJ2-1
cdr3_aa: CATSDREGLLNEQFF
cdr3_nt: TGTGCCACCAGTGATCGGGAGGGTTTGTTGAATGAGCAGTTCTTC